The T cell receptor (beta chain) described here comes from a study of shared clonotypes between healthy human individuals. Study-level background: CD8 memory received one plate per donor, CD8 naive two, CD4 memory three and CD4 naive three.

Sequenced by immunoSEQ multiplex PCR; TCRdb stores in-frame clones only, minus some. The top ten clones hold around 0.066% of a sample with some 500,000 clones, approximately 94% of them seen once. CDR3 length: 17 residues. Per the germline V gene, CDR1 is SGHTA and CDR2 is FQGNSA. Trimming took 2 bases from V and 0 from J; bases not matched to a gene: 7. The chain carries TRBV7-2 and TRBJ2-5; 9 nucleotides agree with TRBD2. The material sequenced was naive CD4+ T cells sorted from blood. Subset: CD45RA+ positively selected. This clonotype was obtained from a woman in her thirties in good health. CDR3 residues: CASSLRPSGTYQETQYF. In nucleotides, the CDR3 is TGTGCCAGCAGCTTAAGGCCTAGCGGGACCTACCAAGAGACCCAGTACTTC.